This passage covers 10 T cell receptor beta chains from one sample sequenced in a study of cytomegalovirus exposure and HLA in healthy donors (dated by TCRdb to about 2017). The library was produced with the immunoSEQ multiplex PCR assay. For the multiplex PCR, a mixture combining 60 forward primers for TCR Vbeta segments and 13 reverse primers for TCR Jbeta segments was used. TCRdb holds this immuneACCESS table with in-frame rearrangements only. Some clones are missing; in checked studies, unresolved V genes explain under half, and the rest has no known cause. The sample table shows 180,000 or so clones, and approximately 80% are seen once. The ten largest clones add up to roughly 4.7% of the sample. Source material: PBMCs. The receptors originated from a woman between 45 and 60 years old in good health and CMV-seropositive.

The rearrangement joins TRBV5-1 to TRBJ2-5, with TRBD2 matching 9 bases. From germline, CDR1 is SGHRS and CDR2 YFSETQ. J gave up 2 bases and V 0 bases, and 11 bases lay outside the gene matches. The CDR3 extends over 18 amino acids. This CDR3 is CASSLGGAGGPKQETQYF. In nucleotides, the CDR3 is TGCGCCAGCAGCTTGGGAGGGGCGGGGGGGCCGAAACAAGAGACCCAGTACTTC.

J is TRBJ2-3 and V is TRBV5-4; TRBD1 matches at 10 bases. V lost 3 bases and J lost 6; bases outside the gene matches: 4. CDR3 length: 14 residues. In germline, CDR1 is SGHNT, CDR2 YYREEE (reference sequence). CDR3 in amino acids: CASSWTGGGDTQYF. DNA for the CDR3: TGTGCCAGCAGCTGGACAGGGGGTGGGGATACGCAGTATTTT.

The V and J genes are TRBV18 and TRBJ1-4; D is unclear. The CDR3 sequence is 16 residues long. Trimming left V 1 base short and J 7 bases short, with 16 bases between. The V gene's germline CDR1 is KGHSH and CDR2 LQKENI. The CDR3 reads CASSPRRESNTEKLFF. The CDR3 DNA sequence: TGTGCCAGCTCACCACGGCGGGAGTCGAATACTGAAAAACTGTTTTTT.

Only one count was recorded for this clone. The V gene is TRBV19, the J gene TRBJ1-5; 8 positions agree with TRBD1. Germline CDR1 is LNHDA and CDR2 is SQIVND (reference sequence). This CDR3 contains 14 residues. The J segment lost 9 bases and the V segment lost 4 bases, leaving 8 bases of the junction unmatched. CDR3 protein: CASSTRTGRGPQHF. CDR3 bases: TGTGCCAGTAGTACACGGACAGGGAGGGGGCCCCAGCATTTT.

This clone has a single count. This sequence joins TRBV28 and TRBJ1-5; 7 bases map to TRBD1. This CDR3 is 16 amino acids long. In germline, CDR1 is MDHEN, CDR2 SYDVKM. The junction had 10 bases not matched to a gene; V was cut back by 6 bases and J by 2 bases. The CDR3 protein is CASRAYRGYGNQPQHF. The DNA for the CDR3 is TGTGCCAGCAGGGCGTACAGGGGATACGGCAATCAGCCCCAGCATTTT.

The rearrangement uses TRBV20-1 and TRBJ2-1; D is ambiguous. CDR1 is DFQATT, CDR2 SNEGSKA, per germline (reference sequence). V lost 3 bases and J lost 5, with 5 bases in between. This CDR3 is 11 amino acids long. The CDR3 protein is CSARRDNEQFF. The CDR3 DNA sequence: TGCAGTGCTAGGAGAGACAATGAGCAGTTCTTC.

The genes are TRBV7-2 and TRBJ1-1; TRBD1 matches 10 bases. CDR3 length: 16 amino acids. From germline, CDR1 is SGHTA and CDR2 FQGNSA. The junction had 10 bases not matched to a gene; V was cut back by 6 bases and J by 3 bases. The CDR3 loop reads CASSYTGTGEDTEAFF. Here the CDR3 DNA reads TGTGCCAGCAGTTACACCGGGACAGGGGAGGACACTGAAGCTTTCTTT.

The chain couples TRBV9 to TRBJ2-2; D possibly corresponds to TRBD2 (6 bases). Trimming removed 0 bases from V and 9 bases from J, with 15 bases in between. Germline lookup yields CDR1 SGDLS and CDR2 YYNGEE. CDR3 length equals 15 residues. CDR3 region: CASSVAPTRRRELFF. In DNA form, the CDR3 reads TGTGCCAGCAGCGTAGCCCCGACTAGACGACGGGAGCTGTTTTTT.

The chain has TRBV7-9 and TRBJ1-5; D is uncertain. Germline CDR1 is SEHNR and CDR2 is FQNEAQ (reference sequence). V was shortened by 3 bases and J by 5 bases, with 8 bases between the two germline ends. The CDR3 is made up of 13 amino acids. The CDR3 DNA follows: TGTGCCAGCAGCTTTTCAGGTGATCAGCCCCAGCATTTT. Translated: CASSFSGDQPQHF.

The chain has TRBV7-9 and TRBJ1-4; D gene ambiguous. CDR3 size: 14 residues. CDR1 and CDR2 (germline): SEHNR, FQNEAQ (reference sequence). V dropped 3 bases and J dropped 4 bases, with 9 bases sitting between them. As DNA, the CDR3 is TGTGCCAGCAGCTTTCGGCAGGATAATGAAAAACTGTTTTTT. Its protein product is CASSFRQDNEKLFF.